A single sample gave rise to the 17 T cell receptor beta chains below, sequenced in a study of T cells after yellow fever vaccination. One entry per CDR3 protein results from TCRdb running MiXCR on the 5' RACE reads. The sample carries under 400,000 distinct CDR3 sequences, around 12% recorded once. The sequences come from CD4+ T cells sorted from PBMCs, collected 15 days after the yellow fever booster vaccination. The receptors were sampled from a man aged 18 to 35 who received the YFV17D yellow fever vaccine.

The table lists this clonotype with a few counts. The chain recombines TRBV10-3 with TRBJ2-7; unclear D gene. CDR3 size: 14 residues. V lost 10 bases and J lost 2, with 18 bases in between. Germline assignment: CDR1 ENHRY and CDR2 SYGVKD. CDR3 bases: TGTGCCACCTCACCTCACACAGAAACCTACGAGCAGTACGTC. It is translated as CATSPHTETYEQYV.

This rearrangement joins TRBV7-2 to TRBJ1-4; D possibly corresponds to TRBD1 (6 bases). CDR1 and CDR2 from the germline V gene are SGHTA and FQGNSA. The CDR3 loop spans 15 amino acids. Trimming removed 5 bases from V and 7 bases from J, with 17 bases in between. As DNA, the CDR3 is TGTGCCAGCAGCGCCTGGGTAGGGGGAATTGAAAAACTGTTTTTT. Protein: CASSAWVGGIEKLFF.

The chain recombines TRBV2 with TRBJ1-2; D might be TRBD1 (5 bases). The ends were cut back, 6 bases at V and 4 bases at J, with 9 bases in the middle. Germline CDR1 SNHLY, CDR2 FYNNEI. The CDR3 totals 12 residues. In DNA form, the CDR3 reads TGTGCCAGCAGCGGCGGGGCCTATGGCTACACCTTC. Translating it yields CASSGGAYGYTF.

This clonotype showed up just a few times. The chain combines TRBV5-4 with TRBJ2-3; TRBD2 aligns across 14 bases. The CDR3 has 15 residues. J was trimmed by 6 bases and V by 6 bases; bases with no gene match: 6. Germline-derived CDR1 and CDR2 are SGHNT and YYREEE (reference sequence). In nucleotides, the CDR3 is TGTGCCAGCACCCTGGGACTAGCGGGGGATGATACGCAGTATTTT. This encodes CASTLGLAGDDTQYF.

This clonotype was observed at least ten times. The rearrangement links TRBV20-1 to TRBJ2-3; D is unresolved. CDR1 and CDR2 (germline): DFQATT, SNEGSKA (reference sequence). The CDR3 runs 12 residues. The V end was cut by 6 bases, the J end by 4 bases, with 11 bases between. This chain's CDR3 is CSATSPPDTQYF. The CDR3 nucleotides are TGCAGTGCCACCTCCCCTCCAGATACGCAGTATTTT.

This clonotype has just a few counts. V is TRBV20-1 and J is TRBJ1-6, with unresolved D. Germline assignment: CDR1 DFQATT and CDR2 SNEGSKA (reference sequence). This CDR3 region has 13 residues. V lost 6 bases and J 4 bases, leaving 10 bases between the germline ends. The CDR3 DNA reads TGCAGTGCGAGTGAGCCATATAATTCACCCCTCCACTTT. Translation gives CSASEPYNSPLHF.

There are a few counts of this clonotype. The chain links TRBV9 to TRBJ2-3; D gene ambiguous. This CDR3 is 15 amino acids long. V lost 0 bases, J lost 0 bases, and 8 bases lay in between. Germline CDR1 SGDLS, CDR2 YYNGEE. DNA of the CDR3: TGTGCCAGCAGCGTAGTAGAGTCTAGCACAGATACGCAGTATTTT. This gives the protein CASSVVESSTDTQYF.

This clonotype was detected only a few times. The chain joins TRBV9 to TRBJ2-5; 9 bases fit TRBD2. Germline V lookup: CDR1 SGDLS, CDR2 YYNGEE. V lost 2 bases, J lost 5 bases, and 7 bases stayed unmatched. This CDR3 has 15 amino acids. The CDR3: CASSVSGTSFETQYF. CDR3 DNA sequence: TGTGCCAGCAGCGTCTCCGGGACTAGCTTCGAGACCCAGTACTTC.

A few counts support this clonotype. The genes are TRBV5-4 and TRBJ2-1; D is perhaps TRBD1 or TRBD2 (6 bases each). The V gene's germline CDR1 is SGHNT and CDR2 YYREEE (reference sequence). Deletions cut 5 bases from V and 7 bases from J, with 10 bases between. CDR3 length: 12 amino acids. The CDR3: CASRKGGNEQFF. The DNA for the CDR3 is TGTGCCAGCAGGAAAGGGGGGAATGAGCAGTTCTTC. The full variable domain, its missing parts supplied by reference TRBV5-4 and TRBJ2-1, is ETGVTQSPTHLIKTRGQQVTLRCSSQSGHNTVSWYQQALGQGPQFIFQYYREEENGRGNFPPRFSGLQFPNYSSELNVNALELDDSALYLCASRKGGNEQFFGPGTRLTVL.

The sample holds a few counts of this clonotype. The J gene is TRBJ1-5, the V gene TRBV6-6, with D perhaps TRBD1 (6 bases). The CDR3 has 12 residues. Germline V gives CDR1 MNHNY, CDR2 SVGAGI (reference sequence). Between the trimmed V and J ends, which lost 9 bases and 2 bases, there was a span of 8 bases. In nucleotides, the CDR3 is TGTGCCAGTGACAGGCGCAATCAGCCCCAGCATTTT. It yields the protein CASDRRNQPQHF.

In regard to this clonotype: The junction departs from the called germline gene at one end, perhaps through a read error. The CDR3: CSLRGGDQETQYF. DNA for the CDR3: TGCAGCTTACGCGGGGGGGACCAGGAGACCCAGTACTTC. The chain carries TRBV29-1 and TRBJ2-5; 9 nucleotides match TRBD2. Germline CDR1 is SQVTM and CDR2 is ANQGSEA. The CDR3 runs 13 residues. The whole variable domain, filled in from reference TRBV29-1 and TRBJ2-5, reads SAVISQKPSRDICQRGTSLTIQCQVDSQVTMMFWYRQQPGQSLTLIATANQGSEATYESGFVIDKFPISRPNLTFSTLTVSNMSPEDSSIYLCSLRGGDQETQYFGPGTRLLVL.

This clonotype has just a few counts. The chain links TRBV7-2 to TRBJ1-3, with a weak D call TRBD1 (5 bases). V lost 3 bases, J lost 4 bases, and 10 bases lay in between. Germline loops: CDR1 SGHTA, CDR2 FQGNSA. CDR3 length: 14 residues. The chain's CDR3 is CASSFGGGGNTIYF. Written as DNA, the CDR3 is TGTGCCAGCAGCTTCGGGGGGGGAGGAAACACCATATATTTT.

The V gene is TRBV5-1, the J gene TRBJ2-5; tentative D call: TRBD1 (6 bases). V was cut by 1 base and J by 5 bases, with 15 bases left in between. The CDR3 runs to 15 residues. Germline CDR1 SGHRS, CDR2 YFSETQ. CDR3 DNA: TGCGCCAGCAGCTTGCTGAATGACAGGACGGAGACCCAGTACTTC. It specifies CASSLLNDRTETQYF.

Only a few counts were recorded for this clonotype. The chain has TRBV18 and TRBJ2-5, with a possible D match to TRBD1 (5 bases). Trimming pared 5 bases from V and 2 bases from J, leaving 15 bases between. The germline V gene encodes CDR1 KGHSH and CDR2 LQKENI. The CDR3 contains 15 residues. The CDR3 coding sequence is TGTGCCAGCTCATTTCAAACAGGTCAGCAAGAGACCCAGTACTTC. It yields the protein CASSFQTGQQETQYF.

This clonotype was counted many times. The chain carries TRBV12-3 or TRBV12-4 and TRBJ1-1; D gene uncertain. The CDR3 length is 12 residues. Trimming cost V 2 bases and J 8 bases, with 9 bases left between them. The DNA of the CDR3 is TGTGCCAGCAGTTTACGAGCAGAAGAAGCTTTCTTT. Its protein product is CASSLRAEEAFF.

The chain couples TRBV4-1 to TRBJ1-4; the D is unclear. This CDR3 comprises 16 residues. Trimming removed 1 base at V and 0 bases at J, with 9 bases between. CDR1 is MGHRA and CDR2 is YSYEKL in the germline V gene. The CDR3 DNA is TGCGCCAGCAGCCAAGCCGGCTATACAACTAATGAAAAACTGTTTTTT. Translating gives CASSQAGYTTNEKLFF.

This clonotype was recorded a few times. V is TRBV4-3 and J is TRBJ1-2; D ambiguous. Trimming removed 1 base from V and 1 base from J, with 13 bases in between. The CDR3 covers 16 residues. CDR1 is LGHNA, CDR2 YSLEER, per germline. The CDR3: CASSQGSSRINYGYTF. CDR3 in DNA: TGCGCCAGCAGCCAAGGCTCCAGCCGGATTAACTATGGCTACACCTTC.